This paragraph covers one TCR beta chain sequence. Authors' processing steps: Reference gene primers were amplified, and this amplification served to estimate nucleated cell counts. The repertoire was sequenced with immunoSEQ multiplex PCR; TCRdb's copy has only in-frame clones and lacks some. Clonal size and the V and J genes are those of that table, whereas D and trimming came from the DNA. This table holds about 100,000 clones, more than 65% found once. These data are taken from a study of blood T cell repertoires in COVID-19. Study information: Sources were T cells, B-cell-depleted T cells, or PBMCs; the material itself was cDNA or gDNA.

After removal of 3 bases from V and 6 bases from J, the junction contained 6 bases not matched to a gene. The CDR3 contains 15 residues. Per germline, CDR1 KGHSH and CDR2 LQKENI. The material sequenced was peripheral blood. The receptor was isolated from a woman in her seventies with acute or convalescent COVID-19. The chain recombines TRBV18 with TRBJ2-3; 10 nucleotides agree with TRBD2. CDR3 DNA sequence: TGTGCCAGCTCACCCAGCGGGGGGGCTTCTGATACGCAGTATTTT. The encoded protein is CASSPSGGASDTQYF.